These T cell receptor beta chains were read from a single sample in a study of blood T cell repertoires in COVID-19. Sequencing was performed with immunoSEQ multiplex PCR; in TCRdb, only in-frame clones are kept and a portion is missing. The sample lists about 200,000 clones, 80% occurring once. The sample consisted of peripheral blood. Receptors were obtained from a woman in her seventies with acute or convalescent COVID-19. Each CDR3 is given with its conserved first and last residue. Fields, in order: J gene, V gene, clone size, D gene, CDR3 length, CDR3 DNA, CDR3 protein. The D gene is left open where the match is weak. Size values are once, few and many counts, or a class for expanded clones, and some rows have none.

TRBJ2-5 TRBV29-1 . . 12 TGCAGCGTTCAAACAGATCAAGAGACCCAGTACTTC CSVQTDQETQYF
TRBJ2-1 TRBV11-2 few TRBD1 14 TGTGCCAGCGGTAGGGGGCTTGACTACAATGAGCAGTTCTTC CASGRGLDYNEQFF
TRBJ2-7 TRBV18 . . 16 TGTGCCAGCTCACCTCGGACTTCCGAGACGGGAAACGAGCAGTACTTC CASSPRTSETGNEQYF
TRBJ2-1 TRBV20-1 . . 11 TGCAGTGCTAGAGTAGGAGGTGAGCAGTTCTTC CSARVGGEQFF
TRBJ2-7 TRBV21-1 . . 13 TGTGCCAGCAGCAAAGCGCAAGATCGACTAGCGGACTTC CASSKAQDRLADF
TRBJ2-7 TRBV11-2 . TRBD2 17 TGTGCCAGCAGCCCTACCCCGGGGCGGGAGCGTTCCTACGAGCAGTACTTC CASSPTPGRERSYEQYF
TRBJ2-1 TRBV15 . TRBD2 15 TGTGCCACCAGCGGAGCGGGAGGGCCTCCCGGTGAGCAGTTCTTC CATSGAGGPPGEQFF
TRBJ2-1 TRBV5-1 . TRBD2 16 TGCGCCAGCAGCTTGGAACCGGGAGGGCCCTACAATGAGCAGTTCTTC CASSLEPGGPYNEQFF
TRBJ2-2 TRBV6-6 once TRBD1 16 TGTGCCAGCAGTCAGCTGACAGGGTATTCGGCCGGGGAGCTGTTTTTT CASSQLTGYSAGELFF
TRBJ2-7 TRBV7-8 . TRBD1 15 TGTGCCAGCAGCTTAGTCAGGGGGCAAACCTACGAGCAGTACTTC CASSLVRGQTYEQYF
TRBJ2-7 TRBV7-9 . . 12 TGTGCCAGCAGCTTTTCAGGGTACGAGCAGTACTTC CASSFSGYEQYF
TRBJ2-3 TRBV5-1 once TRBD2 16 TGCGCCAGCAGCCAATCAACTAGCGGGAGCACAGATACGCAGTATTTT CASSQSTSGSTDTQYF
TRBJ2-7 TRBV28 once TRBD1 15 TGTGCCAGCACAATGAGGGGGCAGGGCGTCTACGAGCAGTACTTC CASTMRGQGVYEQYF
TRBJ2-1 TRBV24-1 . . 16 TGTGCCACCAGTGTCCCCGGACTAAGAGGCGGCCATGAGCAGTTCTTC CATSVPGLRGGHEQFF
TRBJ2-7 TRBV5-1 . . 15 TGCGCCAGCAGCCCTCTCTCTGCGCCCTCCTACGAGCAGTACTTC CASSPLSAPSYEQYF
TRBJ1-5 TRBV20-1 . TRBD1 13 TGCAGTGCTAGTGGACAGGGTAGTCAGCCCCAGCATTTT CSASGQGSQPQHF
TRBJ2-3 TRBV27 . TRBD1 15 TGTGCCAGCAGTTTATCCGGACAGGGGGCAGATACGCAGTATTTT CASSLSGQGADTQYF
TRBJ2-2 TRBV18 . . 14 TGTGCCAGCTCACTAGTGTCGGACACCGGGGAGCTGTTTTTT CASSLVSDTGELFF
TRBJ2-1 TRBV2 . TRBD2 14 TGTGCCAGCAGTCTCCTCACTAGCGACAATGAGCAGTTCTTC CASSLLTSDNEQFF
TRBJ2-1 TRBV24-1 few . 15 TGTGCCACCAGTGATGCCAGGGACTTGGGCAATGAGCAGTTCTTC CATSDARDLGNEQFF
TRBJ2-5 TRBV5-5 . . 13 TGTGCCAGCAGCTTGGGATCCGCGGAGACCCAGTACTTC CASSLGSAETQYF